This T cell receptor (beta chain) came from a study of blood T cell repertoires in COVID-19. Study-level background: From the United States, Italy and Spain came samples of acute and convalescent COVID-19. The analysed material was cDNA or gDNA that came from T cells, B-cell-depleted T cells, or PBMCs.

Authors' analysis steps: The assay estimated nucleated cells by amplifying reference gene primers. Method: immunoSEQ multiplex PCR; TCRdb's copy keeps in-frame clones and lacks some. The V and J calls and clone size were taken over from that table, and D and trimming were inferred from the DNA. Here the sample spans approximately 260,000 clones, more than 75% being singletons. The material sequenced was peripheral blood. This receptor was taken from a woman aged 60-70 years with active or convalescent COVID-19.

The CDR3 bases are TGCAGCGTTGATAAGCAAACCTACACTGAAGCTTTCTTT. It specifies CSVDKQTYTEAFF. This sequence joins TRBV29-1 and TRBJ1-1, with no clear D. V was shortened by 3 bases and J by 3 bases, with 11 bases between the two germline ends. Per germline, CDR1 SQVTM and CDR2 ANQGSEA. The CDR3 has 13 amino acids.